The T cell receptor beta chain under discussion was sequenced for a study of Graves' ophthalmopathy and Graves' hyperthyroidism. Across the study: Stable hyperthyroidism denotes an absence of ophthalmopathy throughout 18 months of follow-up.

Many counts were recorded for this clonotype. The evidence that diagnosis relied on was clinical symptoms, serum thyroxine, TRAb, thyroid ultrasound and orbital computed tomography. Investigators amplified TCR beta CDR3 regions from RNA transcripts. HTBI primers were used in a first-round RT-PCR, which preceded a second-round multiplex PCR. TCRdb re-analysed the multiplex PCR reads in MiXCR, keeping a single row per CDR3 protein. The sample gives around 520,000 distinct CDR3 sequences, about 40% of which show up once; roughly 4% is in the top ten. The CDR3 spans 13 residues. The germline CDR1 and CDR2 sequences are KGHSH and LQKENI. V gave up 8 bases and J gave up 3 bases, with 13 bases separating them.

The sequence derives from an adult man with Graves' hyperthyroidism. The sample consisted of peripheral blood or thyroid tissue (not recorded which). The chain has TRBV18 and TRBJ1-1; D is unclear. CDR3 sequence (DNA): TGTGCCAGCAGCCCTTCAAGGGACACTGAAGCTTTCTTT. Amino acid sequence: CASSPSRDTEAFF.